This T cell receptor beta chain was identified during a study of CD8+ T cells in alopecia areata. Study overall: Treated patients received oral tofacitinib, 5 to 10 mg twice daily.

Study results and limitations: Scalp sample data also include resident alphabeta T cells from normal skin. Especially in alopecia totalis/universalis, lesional scalp showed greater clonality than normal scalp did.

Extracted from the samples, RNA was reverse transcribed into cDNA to serve as the sequencing template. Profiled with immunoSEQ multiplex PCR; TCRdb holds only in-frame clones, not every one. The sample consists of 69,000 or so clones, roughly 61% of them appearing once. This clone is a singleton in its sample. Its antigen is currently unknown. The input for sequencing was CD8+ T cells sorted from blood, taken at week 0. The receptor comes from a human donor with alopecia areata.

The CDR3 nucleotides read TGTGCCAGCAGTGACAGTGGGGCTAGGAGCACAGATACGCAGTATTTT. Translated: CASSDSGARSTDTQYF. This chain joins TRBV6-4 and TRBJ2-3, with D possibly matching TRBD1 (5 bases). The germline gives CDR1 MRHNA, CDR2 SNTAGT. The CDR3 has 16 residues. V lost 2 bases, J lost 0 bases, and 12 bases lay in between.